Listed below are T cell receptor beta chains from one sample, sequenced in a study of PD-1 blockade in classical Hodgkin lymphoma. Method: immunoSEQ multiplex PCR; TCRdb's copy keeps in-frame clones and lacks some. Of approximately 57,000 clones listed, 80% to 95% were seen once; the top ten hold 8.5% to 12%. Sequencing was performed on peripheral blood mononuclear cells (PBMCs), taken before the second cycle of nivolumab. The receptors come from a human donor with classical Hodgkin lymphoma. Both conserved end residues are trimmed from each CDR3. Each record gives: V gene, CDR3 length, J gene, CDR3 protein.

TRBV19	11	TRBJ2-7	ASSGTGLLEQY
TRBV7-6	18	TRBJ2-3	ASSLAQGLAGQGRTDTQY
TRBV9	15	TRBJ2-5	ASSAGTSGGKRETQY
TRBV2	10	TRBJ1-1	ASSGDRGQAF
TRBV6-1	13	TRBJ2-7	ASSATGTGGREQY
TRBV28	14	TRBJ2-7	ASSPGYSEGRDEQY
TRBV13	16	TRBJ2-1	ASSSRTSGGLKYNEQF
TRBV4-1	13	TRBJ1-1	ASSGRDSMNTEAF
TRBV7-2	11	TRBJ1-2	ASSLLSPYGYT
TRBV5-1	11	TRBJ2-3	ASSGDGTDTQY
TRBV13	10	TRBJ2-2	ASSLGTGELF
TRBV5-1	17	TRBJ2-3	ASSLAGLAGMNLPDTQY
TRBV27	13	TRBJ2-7	ASSPSSFYLYEQY
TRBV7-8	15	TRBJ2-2	ASSVGSIAGETGELF
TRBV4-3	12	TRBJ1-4	ASSQVVLNEKLF
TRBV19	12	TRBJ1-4	ASSKSATNEKLF
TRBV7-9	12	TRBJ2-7	ASSEDPGDYEQY
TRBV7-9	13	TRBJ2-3	ASSSSGDRTDTQY
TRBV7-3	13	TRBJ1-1	ASSSGHMGLTEAF
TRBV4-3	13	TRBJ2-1	ASSQAVGASGEQF
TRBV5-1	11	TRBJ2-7	ASSSEEGYEQY
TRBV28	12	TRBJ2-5	ASRLVQAQETQY
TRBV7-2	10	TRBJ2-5	ASSLGQETQY
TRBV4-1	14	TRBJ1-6	ASSGQGVVLMSPLH
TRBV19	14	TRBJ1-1	ASRAPARRTNTEAF
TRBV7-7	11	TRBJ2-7	ASTGRGLYEQY
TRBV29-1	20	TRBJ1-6	SVILGRTGPPDPPRTNSPLH
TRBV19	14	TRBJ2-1	ASTVGSIVSYNEQF
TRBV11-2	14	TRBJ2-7	ASSLTRTSGYYEQY
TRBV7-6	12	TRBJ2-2	ASSTTSAAGELF
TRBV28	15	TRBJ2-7	ASRPGLAGGLGYEQY
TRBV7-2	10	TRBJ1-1	ASSLGATEAF
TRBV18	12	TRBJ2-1	ASSPWEEWNEQF
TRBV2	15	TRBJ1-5	ASSEEGLTVSNQPQH
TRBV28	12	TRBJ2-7	ASSFLAGAYEQY
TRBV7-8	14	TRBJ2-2	ASSSGLAGSTGELF
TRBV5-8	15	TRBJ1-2	ASSLGGTAASNYGYT
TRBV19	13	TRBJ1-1	ASSIDPKLRVEAF
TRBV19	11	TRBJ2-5	ASSLGGRETQY
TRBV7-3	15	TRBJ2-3	ASSRSGGAGGTDTQY
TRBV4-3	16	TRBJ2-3	ASSQDRRTSDLTDTQY
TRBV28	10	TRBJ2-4	ASSFGRNIQY
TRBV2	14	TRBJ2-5	ASSVDSAPGAETQY
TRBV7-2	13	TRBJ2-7	ASSFLAGGGYEQY
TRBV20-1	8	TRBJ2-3	SAILDTQY
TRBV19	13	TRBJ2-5	ASSTQGQGTETQY
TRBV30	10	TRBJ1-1	AWKVKNTEAF
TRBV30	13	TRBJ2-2	AWSVRSRDTGELF
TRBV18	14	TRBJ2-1	ASSLGSGGALNEQF
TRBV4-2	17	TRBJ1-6	ASSQIAGQGSGGNSPLH
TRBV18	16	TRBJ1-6	ASSPQPETGGLNSPLH
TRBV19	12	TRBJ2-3	ASLDPGQGDTQY
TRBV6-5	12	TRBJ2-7	ASSYIAGGNEQY
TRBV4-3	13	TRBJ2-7	ASSQFGGLTYEQY
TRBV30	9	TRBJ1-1	AWAEGSEAF
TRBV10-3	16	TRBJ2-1	AISESSSGSLTYNEQF
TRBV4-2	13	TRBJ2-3	ASRSGGGVRDTQY
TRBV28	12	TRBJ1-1	ASSFPSQNTEAF
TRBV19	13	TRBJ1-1	ASSPPGQGAGEAF
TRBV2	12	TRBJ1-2	AQQITGGAVGYT